The T cell receptor (beta chain) under discussion was sequenced for a study of T cells in Graves' hyperthyroidism and ophthalmopathy. This clonotype was detected ten times or more. Amplified TCR beta CDR3 regions came from RNA transcripts. When the TCR CDR3 underwent first-round RT-PCR, the HTBI primer set was used. In TCRdb, the multiplex PCR reads were re-called with MiXCR into one record per CDR3 protein. The sample consists of under 300,000 distinct CDR3 sequences, more than 14% of them appearing once. The J segment lost 1 base and the V segment lost 6 bases, leaving 4 bases of the junction unmatched. This CDR3 comprises 14 residues. Per germline, CDR1 SNHLY and CDR2 FYNNEI.

The sequenced sample consisted of blood. The chain combines TRBV2 with TRBJ1-1; 8 bases agree with TRBD1. The sequence was collected from a woman between 40 and 55 years old with Graves' hyperthyroidism that later progressed to Graves' ophthalmopathy. CDR3 bases: TGTGCCAGCAGGAGGGACAGGCCGAACACTGAAGCTTTCTTT. Its protein is CASRRDRPNTEAFF.